The 10 T cell receptor beta chains below were found in one sample sequenced in a study of CD8+CD57+ T cells in acquired aplastic anemia. Genomic DNA served as template for TCR beta VDJ and CDR3 profiling. Via MiXCR, TCRdb re-called the reads, giving one row per CDR3 protein. The data hold hundreds of thousands of distinct CDR3 sequences, with 65% to 75% observed a single time. Sequenced material: sorted CD4+, CD8+, or CD8+CD57+ T cells (not recorded which) from PBMCs. These receptors were collected from a human donor in good health, serving as a control.

This chain joins TRBV7-9 and TRBJ2-5, with a tentative D call TRBD1 (6 bases). V was trimmed by 7 bases and J by 6 bases, leaving 18 bases between them. CDR3 length: 14 residues. Germline V gives CDR1 SEHNR, CDR2 FQNEAQ (reference sequence). The CDR3 coding sequence is TGTGCCAGCAACTGGAATACAGGGCTGCAGACCCAGTACTTC. Protein sequence: CASNWNTGLQTQYF.

The J gene is TRBJ2-3, the V gene TRBV2; no firm D call. This CDR3 spans 12 amino acids. V lost 8 bases and J lost 9, with 15 bases in between. Germline CDR1 and CDR2: SNHLY and FYNNEI. Here the CDR3 DNA reads TGTGCCAGCCAGCCAGCGACGGAGACGCAGTATTTT. This translates into CASQPATETQYF.

J is TRBJ2-1 and V is TRBV7-2, with TRBD1 matching over 7 bases. The CDR3 loop spans 16 amino acids. V lost 5 bases and J lost 11; bases outside the gene matches: 18. In germline, CDR1 is SGHTA, CDR2 FQGNSA. The CDR3 DNA sequence: TGTGCCAGCAGCGACCGGGTAAGGGGGCAGTACAAGCAGCAGTTCTTC. Translating it yields CASSDRVRGQYKQQFF.

This sequence joins TRBV24-1 and TRBJ1-2; D ambiguous. V shed 3 bases and J shed 12 bases, with 13 bases lying between them. The CDR3 is 12 residues long. In germline, CDR1 is KGHDR, CDR2 SFDVKD. The CDR3 spells CATSDPDYENTF. The CDR3, as DNA: TGTGCCACCAGTGATCCCGACTATGAAAACACCTTC.

A note on this clonotype: Germline and junction disagree at one end, which may indicate a read error. The rearrangement uses TRBV5-1 and TRBJ2-5; a possible D gene is TRBD1 (6 bases). This CDR3 comprises 15 residues. CDR1 and CDR2 (germline): SGHRS, YFSETQ. The CDR3 nucleotides are TGTGCCAGCAGTACGGGGCTAGGGGGTGGAGAGACCCAGTACTTC. It is translated as CASSTGLGGGETQYF.

This clonotype was observed at least ten times. The CDR3 sequence: CATSDTRTDSYEQYF. In DNA form, the CDR3 reads TGTGCCACCAGTGATACCAGGACTGACTCCTACGAGCAGTACTTC. J is TRBJ2-7 and V is TRBV24-1, with a tentative D call TRBD2 (5 bases). Germline V gene lookup returns CDR1 KGHDR and CDR2 SFDVKD. Deletions cut 3 bases from V and 0 bases from J, with 11 bases between. This CDR3 spans 15 amino acids.

On this clonotype itself: The junction and the germline gene differ at one end; a read error may be behind it. This chain joins TRBV9 and TRBJ2-3, with D perhaps matching TRBD2 (5 bases). From germline, CDR1 is SGDLS and CDR2 YYNGEE. This CDR3 is 14 amino acids long. The CDR3 sequence: CATGGLPSRDTQYF. Written as DNA, the CDR3 is TGTGCCACCGGCGGACTTCCAAGCAGAGATACGCAGTATTTT.

This clonotype was found once. V and J are TRBV15 and TRBJ2-7, with TRBD2 matching 8 bases. The CDR3 runs to 11 residues. Germline CDR1 reads LNHNV; CDR2 reads YYDKDF (reference sequence). The CDR3 DNA reads as TGTGCAGCCCGGGGGGGTTACGAGCAGTACTTC. As protein: CAARGGYEQYF.

The chain carries TRBV5-1 and TRBJ2-7; D perhaps matches TRBD2 (7 bases). V lost 0 bases and J lost 0, with 13 bases in between. The CDR3 spans 16 residues. Germline assignment: CDR1 SGHRS and CDR2 YFSETQ. For the CDR3, the DNA is TGCGCCAGCAGCTTGGCGGAGGGGGGGGCCTCCTACGAGCAGTACTTC. As protein: CASSLAEGGASYEQYF.

A word on this clonotype: Sequence at one end of the junction differs from germline and may be a read error. Here the CDR3 reads CASSLRGGDQPLQF. The CDR3, as DNA: TGTGCCAGCAGCTTGAGGGGTGGCGATCAGCCCCTGCAGTTT. The rearrangement uses TRBV7-2 and TRBJ1-5, with TRBD1 as a possible D gene (5 bases). Germline V gene lookup returns CDR1 SGHTA and CDR2 FQGNSA. This CDR3 region has 14 residues.